What follows is one T cell receptor (beta chain) and its context. Its antigen is not identified. This sample was taken from a study of blood T cells in healthy people across ages. Whole-study results and caveats: Strong correlation was found linking TCR beta diversity to naive T cell percentage. Naive CD4+ cells and diversity were both higher in long-lived donors than in aged donors.

Peripheral blood, approximately 10 milliliters per donor, was collected. This CDR3 is built from 11 residues. V shed 6 bases and J 8 bases; nucleotides not matched to a gene: 3. Germline values: CDR1 DFQATT, CDR2 SNEGSKA (reference sequence). It was with a sample-barcoded 5' primer and a J-beta primer mix that a second PCR of roughly 7 to 12 cycles was run. Every cDNA molecule bore a tag from a template-switch adaptor containing 12 random nucleotides. TCRdb analysed the 5' RACE reads with MiXCR anew, one entry per CDR3 protein. The sample contains 450,000 to 700,000 distinct CDR3 sequences, 27% of which appear only once.

The chain couples TRBV20-1 to TRBJ1-2; 10 bases are shared with TRBD1. The receptor was derived from a woman in her seventies in good health. The sample comprised blood. DNA for the CDR3: TGCAGTGCCGGGGACAGGGGCGGCTACACCTTC. This encodes CSAGDRGGYTF.